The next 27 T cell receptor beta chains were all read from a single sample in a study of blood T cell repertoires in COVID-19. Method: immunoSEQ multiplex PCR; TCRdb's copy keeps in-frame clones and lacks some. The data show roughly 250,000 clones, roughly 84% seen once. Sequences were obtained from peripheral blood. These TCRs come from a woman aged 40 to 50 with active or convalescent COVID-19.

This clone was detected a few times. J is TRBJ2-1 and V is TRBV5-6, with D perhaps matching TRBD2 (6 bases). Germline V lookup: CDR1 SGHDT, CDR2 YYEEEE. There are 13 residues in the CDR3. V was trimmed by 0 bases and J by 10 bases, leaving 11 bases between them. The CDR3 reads CASSLVRGGEQFF. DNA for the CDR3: TGTGCCAGCAGCTTGGTGAGGGGAGGAGAGCAGTTCTTC.

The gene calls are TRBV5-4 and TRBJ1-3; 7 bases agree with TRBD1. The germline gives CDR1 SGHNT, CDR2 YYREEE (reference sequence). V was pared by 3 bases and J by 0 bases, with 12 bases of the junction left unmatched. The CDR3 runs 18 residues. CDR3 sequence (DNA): TGTGCCAGCAGCTCCGGGACAGTATCGTCATTCTCTGGAAACACCATATATTTT. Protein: CASSSGTVSSFSGNTIYF. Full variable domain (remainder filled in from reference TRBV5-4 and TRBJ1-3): ETGVTQSPTHLIKTRGQQVTLRCSSQSGHNTVSWYQQALGQGPQFIFQYYREEENGRGNFPPRFSGLQFPNYSSELNVNALELDDSALYLCASSSGTVSSFSGNTIYFGEGSWLTVV.

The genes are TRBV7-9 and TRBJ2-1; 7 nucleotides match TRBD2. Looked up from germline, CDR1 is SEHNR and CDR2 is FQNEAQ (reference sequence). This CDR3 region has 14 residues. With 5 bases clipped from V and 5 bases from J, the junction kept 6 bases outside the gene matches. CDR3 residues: CASSPTSAHNEQFF. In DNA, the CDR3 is TGTGCCAGCAGCCCCACTAGCGCCCACAATGAGCAGTTCTTC. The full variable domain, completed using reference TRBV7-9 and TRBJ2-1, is DTGVSQNPRHKITKRGQNVTFRCDPISEHNRLYWYRQTLGQGPEFLTYFQNEAQLEKSRLLSDRFSAERPKGSFSTLEIQRTEQGDSAMYLCASSPTSAHNEQFFGPGTRLTVL.

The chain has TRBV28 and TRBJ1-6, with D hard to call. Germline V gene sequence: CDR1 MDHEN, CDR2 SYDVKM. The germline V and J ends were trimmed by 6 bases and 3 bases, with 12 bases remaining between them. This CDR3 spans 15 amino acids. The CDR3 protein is CASSPGGHYNSPLHF. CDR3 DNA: TGTGCCAGCAGCCCTGGAGGGCACTATAATTCACCCCTCCACTTT.

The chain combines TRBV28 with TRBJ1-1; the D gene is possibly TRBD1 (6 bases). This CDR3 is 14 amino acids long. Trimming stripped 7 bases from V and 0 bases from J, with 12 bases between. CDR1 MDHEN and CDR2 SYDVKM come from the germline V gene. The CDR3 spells CASITGNMNTEAFF. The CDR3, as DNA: TGTGCCAGCATCACAGGGAACATGAACACTGAAGCTTTCTTT.

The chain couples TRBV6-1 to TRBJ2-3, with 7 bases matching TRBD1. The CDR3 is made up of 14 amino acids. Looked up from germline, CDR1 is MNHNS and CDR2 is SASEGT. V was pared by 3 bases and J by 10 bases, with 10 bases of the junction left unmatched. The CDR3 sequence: CASSETGLSPSQYF. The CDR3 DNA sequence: TGTGCCAGCAGTGAGACAGGGCTTTCCCCCTCGCAGTATTTT.

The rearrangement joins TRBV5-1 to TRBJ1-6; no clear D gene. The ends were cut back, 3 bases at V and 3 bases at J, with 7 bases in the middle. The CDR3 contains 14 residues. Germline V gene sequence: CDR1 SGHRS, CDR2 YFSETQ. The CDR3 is CASSYGDYNSPLHF. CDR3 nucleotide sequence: TGCGCCAGCAGCTACGGGGACTATAATTCACCCCTCCACTTT.

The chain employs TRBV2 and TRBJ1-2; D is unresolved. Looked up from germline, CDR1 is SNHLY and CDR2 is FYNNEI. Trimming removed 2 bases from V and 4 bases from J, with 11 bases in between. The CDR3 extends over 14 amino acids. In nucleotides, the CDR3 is TGTGCCAGCAGTGAATCCGTACAGACCTATGGCTACACCTTC. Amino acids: CASSESVQTYGYTF.

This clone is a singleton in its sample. This CDR3 is CASSLEGTRNQPQHF. CDR3 sequence (DNA): TGTGCCAGCAGCTTGGAAGGAACGCGGAATCAGCCCCAGCATTTT. The genes are TRBV5-5 and TRBJ1-5; D is uncertain. The V gene lost 0 bases and the J gene lost 4 bases, with 11 bases spanning the gap. The CDR3 is 15 amino acids. Germline V gene sequence: CDR1 SGHKS, CDR2 YYEKEE (reference sequence).

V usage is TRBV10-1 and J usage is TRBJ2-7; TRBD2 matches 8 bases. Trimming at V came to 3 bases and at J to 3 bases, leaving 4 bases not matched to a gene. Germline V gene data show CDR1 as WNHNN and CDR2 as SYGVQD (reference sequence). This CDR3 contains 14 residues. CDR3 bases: TGCGCCAGCAGTGAAGTTCGGGGGGGCTACGAGCAGTACTTC. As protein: CASSEVRGGYEQYF.

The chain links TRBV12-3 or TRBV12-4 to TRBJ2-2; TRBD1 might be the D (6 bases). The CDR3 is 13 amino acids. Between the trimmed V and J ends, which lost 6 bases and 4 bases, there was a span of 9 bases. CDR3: CASRRQVTGELFF. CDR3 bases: TGTGCCAGCAGACGACAGGTCACCGGGGAGCTGTTTTTT.

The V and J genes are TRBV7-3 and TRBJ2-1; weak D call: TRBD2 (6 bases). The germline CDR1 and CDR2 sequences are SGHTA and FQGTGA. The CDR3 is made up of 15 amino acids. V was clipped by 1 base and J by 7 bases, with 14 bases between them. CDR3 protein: CASSLNPGLMNEQFF. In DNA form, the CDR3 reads TGTGCCAGCAGCTTAAATCCGGGACTGATGAATGAGCAGTTCTTC. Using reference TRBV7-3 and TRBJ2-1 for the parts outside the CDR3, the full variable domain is GAGVSQTPSNKVTEKGKYVELRCDPISGHTALYWYRQSLGQGPEFLIYFQGTGAADDSGLPNDRFFAVRPEGSVSTLKIQRTERGDSAVYLCASSLNPGLMNEQFFGPGTRLTVL.

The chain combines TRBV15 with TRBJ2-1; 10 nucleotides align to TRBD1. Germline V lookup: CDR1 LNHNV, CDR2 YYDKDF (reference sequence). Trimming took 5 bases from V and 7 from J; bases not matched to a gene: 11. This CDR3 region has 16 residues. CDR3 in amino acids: CATSPTPGQGWNEQFF. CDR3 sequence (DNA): TGTGCCACCAGCCCCACGCCGGGACAGGGGTGGAATGAGCAGTTCTTC.

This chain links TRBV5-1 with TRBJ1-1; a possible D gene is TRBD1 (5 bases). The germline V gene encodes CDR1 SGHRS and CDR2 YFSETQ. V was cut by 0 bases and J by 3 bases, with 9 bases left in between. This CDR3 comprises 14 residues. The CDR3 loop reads CASSLDRWDTEAFF. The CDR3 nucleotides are TGCGCCAGCAGCTTGGACAGGTGGGACACTGAAGCTTTCTTT.

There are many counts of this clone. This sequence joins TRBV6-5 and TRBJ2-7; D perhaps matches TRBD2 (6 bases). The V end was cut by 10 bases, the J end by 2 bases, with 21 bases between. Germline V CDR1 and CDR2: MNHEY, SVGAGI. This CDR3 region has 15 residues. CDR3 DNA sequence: TGTGCCATCCGGAAAGCCACGGGACTCCCCTACGAGCAGTACGTC. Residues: CAIRKATGLPYEQYV.

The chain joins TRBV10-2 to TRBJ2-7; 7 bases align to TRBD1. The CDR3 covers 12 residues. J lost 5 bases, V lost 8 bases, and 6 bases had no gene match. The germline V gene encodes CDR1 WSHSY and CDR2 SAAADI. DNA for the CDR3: TGCGCCAGCGGGACAGCGTCGCACGAGCAGTACTTC. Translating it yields CASGTASHEQYF.

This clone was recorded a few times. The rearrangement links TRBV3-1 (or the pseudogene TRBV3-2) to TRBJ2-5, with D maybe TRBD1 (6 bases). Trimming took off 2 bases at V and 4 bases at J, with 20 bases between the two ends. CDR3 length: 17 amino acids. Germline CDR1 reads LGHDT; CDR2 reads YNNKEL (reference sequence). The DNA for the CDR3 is TGTGCCAGCAGCCAAAATCCGCCAGGGGCGGTAGGAGAGACCCAGTACTTC. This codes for CASSQNPPGAVGETQYF.

The CDR3 DNA sequence: TGTGCCAGCAGCCTACTCACAGGGCCCTATGGCTACACCTTC. Residues: CASSLLTGPYGYTF. The V gene is TRBV28, the J gene TRBJ1-2; D is possibly TRBD1 (6 bases). The CDR3 loop spans 14 amino acids. Trimming removed 6 bases from V and 4 bases from J, with 15 bases in between. The germline V gene encodes CDR1 MDHEN and CDR2 SYDVKM.

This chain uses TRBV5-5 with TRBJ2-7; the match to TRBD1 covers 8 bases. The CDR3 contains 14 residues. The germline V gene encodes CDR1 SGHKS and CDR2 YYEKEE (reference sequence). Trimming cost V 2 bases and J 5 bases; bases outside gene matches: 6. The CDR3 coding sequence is TGTGCCAGCAGCTTAATCGGACAGGGCCACGAGCAGTACTTC. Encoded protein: CASSLIGQGHEQYF.

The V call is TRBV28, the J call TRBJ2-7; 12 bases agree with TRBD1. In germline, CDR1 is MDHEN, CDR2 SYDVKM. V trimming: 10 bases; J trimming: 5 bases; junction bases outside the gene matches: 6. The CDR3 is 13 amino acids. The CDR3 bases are TGTGCCATCACCGGGACAGGGGGCAACGAGCAGTACTTC. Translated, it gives CAITGTGGNEQYF.

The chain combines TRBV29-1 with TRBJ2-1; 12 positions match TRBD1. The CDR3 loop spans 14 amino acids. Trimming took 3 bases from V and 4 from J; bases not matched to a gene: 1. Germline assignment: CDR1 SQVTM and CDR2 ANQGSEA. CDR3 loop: CSVEGQGAYNEQFF. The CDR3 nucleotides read TGCAGCGTTGAGGGACAGGGGGCATACAATGAGCAGTTCTTC.

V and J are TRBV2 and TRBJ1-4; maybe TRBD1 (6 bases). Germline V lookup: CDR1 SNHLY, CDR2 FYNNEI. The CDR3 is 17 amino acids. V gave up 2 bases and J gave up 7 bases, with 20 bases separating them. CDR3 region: CASSELGDNRDSEKLFF. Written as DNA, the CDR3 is TGTGCCAGCAGTGAACTAGGGGACAACCGAGATAGTGAAAAACTGTTTTTT.

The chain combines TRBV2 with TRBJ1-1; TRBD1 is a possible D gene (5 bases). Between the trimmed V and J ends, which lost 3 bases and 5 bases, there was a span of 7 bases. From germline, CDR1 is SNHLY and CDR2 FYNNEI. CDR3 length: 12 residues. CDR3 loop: CASSEQGTEAFF. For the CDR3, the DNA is TGTGCCAGCAGTGAGCAGGGAACTGAAGCTTTCTTT.

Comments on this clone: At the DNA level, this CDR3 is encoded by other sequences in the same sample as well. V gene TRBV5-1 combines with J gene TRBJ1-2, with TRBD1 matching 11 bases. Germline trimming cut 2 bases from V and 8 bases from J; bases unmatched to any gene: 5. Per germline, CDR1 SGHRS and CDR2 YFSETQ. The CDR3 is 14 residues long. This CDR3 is CASSLGQGAGGYTF. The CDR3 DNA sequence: TGCGCCAGCAGCTTAGGACAGGGGGCTGGCGGCTACACCTTC.

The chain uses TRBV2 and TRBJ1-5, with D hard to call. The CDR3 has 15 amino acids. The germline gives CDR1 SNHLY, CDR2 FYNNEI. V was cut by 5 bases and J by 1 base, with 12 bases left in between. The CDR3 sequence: CASSFLGRSNQPQHF. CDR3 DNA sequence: TGTGCCAGCAGTTTCCTTGGGAGGAGCAATCAGCCCCAGCATTTT.

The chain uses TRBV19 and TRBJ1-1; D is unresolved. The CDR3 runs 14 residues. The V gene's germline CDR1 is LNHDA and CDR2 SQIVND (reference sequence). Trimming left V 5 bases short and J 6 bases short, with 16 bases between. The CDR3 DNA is TGTGCCAGTAGTCCTAAGAGGGTCGGGGCTGAAGCTTTCTTT. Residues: CASSPKRVGAEAFF.

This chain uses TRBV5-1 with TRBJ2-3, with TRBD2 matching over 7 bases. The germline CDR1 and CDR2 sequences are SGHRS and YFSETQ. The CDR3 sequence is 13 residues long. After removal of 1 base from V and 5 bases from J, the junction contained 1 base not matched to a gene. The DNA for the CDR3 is TGCGCCAGCAGCTTGTCGGGGGGAGATACGCAGTATTTT. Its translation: CASSLSGGDTQYF.